A single sample is the source of the 5 T cell receptor beta chains below, sequenced in a study of OX40 agonist ivuxolimab in advanced cancers. The repertoire was sequenced with immunoSEQ multiplex PCR; TCRdb's copy has only in-frame clones and lacks some. Of 58,000 or so clones in the sample, nearly 90% were seen once. The source was CD4+ or CD8+ T cells sorted from blood, collected in a trial of the OX40 agonist ivuxolimab. The origin of the receptors is an adult with an advanced solid tumor such as melanoma, head and neck, liver or kidney cancer.

The rearrangement links TRBV4-1 to TRBJ1-4; perhaps TRBD1 as D (5 bases). The CDR3 runs 13 residues. V dropped 1 base and J dropped 7 bases, with 7 bases sitting between them. The germline V gene has CDR1 MGHRA and CDR2 YSYEKL. The CDR3 here is CASSQARAEKLFF. The CDR3 region has the DNA TGCGCCAGCAGCCAAGCCAGGGCTGAAAAACTGTTTTTT.

V and J are TRBV27 and TRBJ2-7, with 7 bases identical to TRBD2. The germline CDR1 and CDR2 sequences are MNHEY and SMNVEV (reference sequence). This CDR3 is built from 14 residues. V lost 7 bases and J lost 0; bases outside the gene matches: 6. CDR3 residues: CASNGGGTSYEQYF. For the CDR3, the DNA is TGTGCCAGCAATGGGGGAGGGACCTCCTACGAGCAGTACTTC.

The chain employs TRBV5-6 and TRBJ2-2; D gene unclear. CDR1 SGHDT and CDR2 YYEEEE come from the germline V gene. This CDR3 is 12 amino acids long. Trimming removed 1 base from V and 8 bases from J, with 6 bases in between. The CDR3: CASSLYLGELFF. The CDR3, as DNA: TGTGCCAGCAGCTTGTACCTGGGGGAGCTGTTTTTT.

This chain uses TRBV7-3 with TRBJ2-2, with D possibly matching TRBD1 (6 bases). CDR1 is SGHTA, CDR2 FQGTGA, per germline. The CDR3 is 14 amino acids. The germline V and J ends were trimmed by 5 bases and 4 bases, with 11 bases remaining between them. The CDR3 DNA reads as TGTGCCAGCAGCCCGATGGACAGCACCGGGGAGCTGTTTTTT. It translates to CASSPMDSTGELFF.

V is TRBV9 and J is TRBJ2-4; 13 bases match TRBD2. With 2 bases clipped from V and 8 bases from J, the junction kept 4 bases outside the gene matches. In germline, CDR1 is SGDLS, CDR2 YYNGEE. This CDR3 spans 15 amino acids. CDR3 in amino acids: CASSVTGTSGDIQYF. The CDR3 DNA is TGTGCCAGCAGCGTCACCGGGACTAGCGGGGACATTCAGTACTTC.